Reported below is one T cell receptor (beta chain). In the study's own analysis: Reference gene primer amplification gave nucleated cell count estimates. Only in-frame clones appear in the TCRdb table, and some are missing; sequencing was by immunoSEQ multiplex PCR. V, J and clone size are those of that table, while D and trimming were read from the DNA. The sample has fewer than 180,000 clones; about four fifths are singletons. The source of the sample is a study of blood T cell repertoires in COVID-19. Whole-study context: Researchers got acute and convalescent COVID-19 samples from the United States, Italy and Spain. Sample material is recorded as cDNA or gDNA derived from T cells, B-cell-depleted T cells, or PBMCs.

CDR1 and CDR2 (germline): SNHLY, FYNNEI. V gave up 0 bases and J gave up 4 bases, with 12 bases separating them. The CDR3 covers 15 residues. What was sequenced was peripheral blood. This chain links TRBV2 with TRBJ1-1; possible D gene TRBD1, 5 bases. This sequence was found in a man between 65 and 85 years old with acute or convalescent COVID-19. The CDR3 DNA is TGTGCCAGCAGTGAAGCCCGGGGGTTGGGCACTGAAGCTTTCTTT. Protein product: CASSEARGLGTEAFF.